This T cell receptor (beta chain) was recorded in a study of monozygotic twins with inflammatory bowel disease. With the 5' RACE reads reprocessed, TCRdb shows one record per CDR3 protein and no DNA. The repertoire table contains a few hundred thousand distinct CDR3 sequences. This CDR3 has 12 residues. Germline V gene sequence: CDR1 SGHRS, CDR2 YFSETQ. Material for sequencing was blood. The genes are TRBV5-1 and TRBJ2-3. The receptor comes from a human donor with ulcerative colitis or Crohn's disease, or a healthy co-twin of an affected twin (not recorded which). The CDR3 here is CASSIPTDTQYF.